This is a list of T cell receptor beta chains from one sample in a study of cytomegalovirus exposure and HLA in healthy donors. Sequenced by immunoSEQ multiplex PCR; TCRdb stores in-frame clones only, minus some. Of about 170,000 clones listed, roughly 80% were seen once; the top ten hold over 2.5%. Sequencing input: PBMCs. These TCRs come from a female donor in good health and CMV-seronegative. Each CDR3 is given with its conserved first and last residue. The order of the fields is CDR3 DNA, CDR3 protein, J gene, clone size, D gene, V gene. The D gene is left open where the match is weak. Clone size is not always given. Where it is, it says once, few, many or a class for expanded clones.

DNA: TGTGCCTGGAGTGGAGGGACAGTTAATGAAAAACTGTTTTTT; CDR3: CAWSGGTVNEKLFF; J: TRBJ1-4; size: -; D: TRBD1; V: TRBV30
DNA: TGTGCCAGCAGCCTGCTGGATAGCGGGGGGAACACCGGGGAGCTGTTTTTT; CDR3: CASSLLDSGGNTGELFF; J: TRBJ2-2; size: -; D: TRBD2; V: TRBV7-6
DNA: TGTGCCAGCAGTTGGGGGGGAAGAACCTACGAGCAGTACTTC; CDR3: CASSWGGRTYEQYF; J: TRBJ2-7; size: -; D: TRBD2; V: TRBV27
DNA: TGTGCCAGCAGTCCCCAGGGGGTTAGCAATCAGCCCCAGCATTTT; CDR3: CASSPQGVSNQPQHF; J: TRBJ1-5; size: -; D: TRBD1; V: TRBV6-1
DNA: TGTGCCGGTCTAGACAGGCGGCGGGAGGGCCGGGAGGAGCAGTACTTC; CDR3: CAGLDRRREGREEQYF; J: TRBJ2-7; size: -; D: TRBD2; V: TRBV7-9
DNA: TGTGCCAGCAGCGTAGCGGGGGGCGGGTTTAGTAATTCACCCCTCCACTTT; CDR3: CASSVAGGGFSNSPLHF; J: TRBJ1-6; size: -; D: -; V: TRBV9
DNA: TGTGCCAGCAGCTTGGGATGGGCGGGAGGCTACACCTTC; CDR3: CASSLGWAGGYTF; J: TRBJ1-2; size: few; D: -; V: TRBV5-4
DNA: TGTGCCAGCAGCTTAAACCGGGTCGGAGAGACCCAGTACTTC; CDR3: CASSLNRVGETQYF; J: TRBJ2-5; size: -; D: -; V: TRBV7-6
DNA: TGTGCCAGCAGCTTGACAGGGGCGTCTAACTATGGCTACACCTTC; CDR3: CASSLTGASNYGYTF; J: TRBJ1-2; size: -; D: TRBD1; V: TRBV7-8
DNA: TGTGCCAGCAGTTTCCTAGGAGTTGGCTACACCTTC; CDR3: CASSFLGVGYTF; J: TRBJ1-2; size: -; D: -; V: TRBV28
DNA: TGTGCCAGTAGTACCCCGGGACTAGGCACTGAAGCTTTCTTT; CDR3: CASSTPGLGTEAFF; J: TRBJ1-1; size: -; D: -; V: TRBV19
DNA: TGTGCCAGCAGCTTCGGGACTGGCTACAATGAGCAGTTCTTC; CDR3: CASSFGTGYNEQFF; J: TRBJ2-1; size: -; D: -; V: TRBV5-5
DNA: TGTGCCAGTAGTACTGGACAGGGGGGGTACGAGCAGTACTTC; CDR3: CASSTGQGGYEQYF; J: TRBJ2-7; size: -; D: TRBD1; V: TRBV19
DNA: TGTGCCAGCACCGGGATAGAACCGCCAGATACGCAGTATTTT; CDR3: CASTGIEPPDTQYF; J: TRBJ2-3; size: -; D: -; V: TRBV6-5
DNA: TGTGCCAGCAGCGTAGCTACGGTCTACAATGAGCAGTTCTTC; CDR3: CASSVATVYNEQFF; J: TRBJ2-1; size: -; D: -; V: TRBV9
DNA: TGCGCCAGCAGCCGGGGGCTAGGCGAGGGGGAGACCCAGTACTTC; CDR3: CASSRGLGEGETQYF; J: TRBJ2-5; size: -; D: -; V: TRBV4-1
DNA: TGTGCCAGCAGTTCCGGGACTAGCGGGTACACAGATACGCAGTATTTT; CDR3: CASSSGTSGYTDTQYF; J: TRBJ2-3; size: -; D: TRBD2; V: TRBV27
DNA: TGTGCCAGCAGTTTTCTCGGGGACTACGAGCAGTACTTC; CDR3: CASSFLGDYEQYF; J: TRBJ2-7; size: few; D: -; V: TRBV27
DNA: TGTGCCAGCAGGACAGGGAGTGGTAACATTCAGTACTTC; CDR3: CASRTGSGNIQYF; J: TRBJ2-4; size: -; D: TRBD1; V: TRBV6-1
DNA: TGTGCCAGCAGTGAAGGGGCCGCCAATCAGCCCCAGCATTTT; CDR3: CASSEGAANQPQHF; J: TRBJ1-5; size: -; D: -; V: TRBV2
DNA: TGTGCCAGCAGCTTAGCCGCGGTCACAGATACGCAGTATTTT; CDR3: CASSLAAVTDTQYF; J: TRBJ2-3; size: -; D: -; V: TRBV7-9
DNA: TGTGCCAGCAGTCCGCAGACAGGGCTGGACACTGAAGCTTTCTTT; CDR3: CASSPQTGLDTEAFF; J: TRBJ1-1; size: -; D: TRBD1; V: TRBV27
DNA: TGCGCCAGCAGCTTGCCCAGACAGGGAGGCTACACCTTC; CDR3: CASSLPRQGGYTF; J: TRBJ1-2; size: -; D: TRBD1; V: TRBV5-1
DNA: TGTGCCAGCAGCCGCGGGGGGGCTGAAGAGACCCAGTACTTC; CDR3: CASSRGGAEETQYF; J: TRBJ2-5; size: -; D: TRBD2; V: TRBV5-4
DNA: TGTGCCTGGGACAGGGTTCCCGGGGAGCTGTTTTTT; CDR3: CAWDRVPGELFF; J: TRBJ2-2; size: -; D: TRBD1; V: TRBV30
DNA: TGTGCCAGCCGCAGACTAGCGGGAAGGGGCGCCGAGCAGTACTTC; CDR3: CASRRLAGRGAEQYF; J: TRBJ2-7; size: -; D: TRBD2; V: TRBV6-5
DNA: TGTGCCAGCAGTTACGAGCAGGGTTCCTATGGCTACACCTTC; CDR3: CASSYEQGSYGYTF; J: TRBJ1-2; size: -; D: -; V: TRBV6-6
DNA: TGTGCTAGTGGTCTCTACCGGACTCCCGAGGTCGATACGCAGTATTTT; CDR3: CASGLYRTPEVDTQYF; J: TRBJ2-3; size: once; D: -; V: TRBV12-5
DNA: TGTGCCAGCAGCCCCGGGGACTCCCGCTCTGGGGCCAACGTCCTGACTTTC; CDR3: CASSPGDSRSGANVLTF; J: TRBJ2-6; size: -; D: -; V: TRBV7-3